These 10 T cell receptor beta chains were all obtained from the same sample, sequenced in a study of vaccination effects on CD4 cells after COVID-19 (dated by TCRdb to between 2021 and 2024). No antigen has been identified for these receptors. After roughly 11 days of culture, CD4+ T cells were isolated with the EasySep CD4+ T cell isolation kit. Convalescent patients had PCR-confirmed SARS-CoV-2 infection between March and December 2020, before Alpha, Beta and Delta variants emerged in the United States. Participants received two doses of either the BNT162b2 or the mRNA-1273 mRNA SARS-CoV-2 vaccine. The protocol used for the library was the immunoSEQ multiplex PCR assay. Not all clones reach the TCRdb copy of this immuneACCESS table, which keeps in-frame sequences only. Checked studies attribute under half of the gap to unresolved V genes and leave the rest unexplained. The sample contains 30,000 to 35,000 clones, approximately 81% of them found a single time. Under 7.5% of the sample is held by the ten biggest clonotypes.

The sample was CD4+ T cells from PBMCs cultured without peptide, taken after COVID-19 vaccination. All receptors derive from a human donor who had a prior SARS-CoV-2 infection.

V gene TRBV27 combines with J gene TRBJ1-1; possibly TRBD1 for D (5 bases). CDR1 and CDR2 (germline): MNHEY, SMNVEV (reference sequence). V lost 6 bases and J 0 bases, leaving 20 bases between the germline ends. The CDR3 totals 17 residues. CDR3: CASRTVRGSVLNTEAFF. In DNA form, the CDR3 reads TGTGCCAGCAGGACCGTCCGGGGGTCAGTTTTGAACACTGAAGCTTTCTTT.

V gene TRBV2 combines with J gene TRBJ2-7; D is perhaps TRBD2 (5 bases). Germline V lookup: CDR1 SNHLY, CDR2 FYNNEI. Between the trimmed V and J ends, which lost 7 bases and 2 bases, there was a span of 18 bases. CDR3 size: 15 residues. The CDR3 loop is CASTGRTGRTYEQYF. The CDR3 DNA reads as TGTGCCAGCACCGGTAGGACTGGAAGAACCTACGAGCAGTACTTC.

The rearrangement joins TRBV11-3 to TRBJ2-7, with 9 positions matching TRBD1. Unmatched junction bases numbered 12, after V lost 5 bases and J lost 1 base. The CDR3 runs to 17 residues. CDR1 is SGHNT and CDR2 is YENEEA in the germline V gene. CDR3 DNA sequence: TGTGCCAGCAGCCCACGGACAGGGGTCCGACAATCCTACGAGCAGTACTTC. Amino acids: CASSPRTGVRQSYEQYF.

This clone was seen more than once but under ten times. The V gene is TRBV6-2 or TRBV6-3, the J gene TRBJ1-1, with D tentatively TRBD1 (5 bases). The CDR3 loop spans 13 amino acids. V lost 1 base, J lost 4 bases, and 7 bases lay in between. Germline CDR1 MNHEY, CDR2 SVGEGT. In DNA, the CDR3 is TGTGCCAGCAGTTACTGGACACTCACTGAAGCTTTCTTT. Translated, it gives CASSYWTLTEAFF.

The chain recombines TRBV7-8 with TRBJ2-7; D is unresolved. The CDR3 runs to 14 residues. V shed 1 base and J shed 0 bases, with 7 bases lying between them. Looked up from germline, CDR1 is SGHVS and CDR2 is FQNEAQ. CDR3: CASSLVAASYEQYF. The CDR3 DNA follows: TGTGCCAGCAGCTTAGTGGCAGCCTCCTACGAGCAGTACTTC.

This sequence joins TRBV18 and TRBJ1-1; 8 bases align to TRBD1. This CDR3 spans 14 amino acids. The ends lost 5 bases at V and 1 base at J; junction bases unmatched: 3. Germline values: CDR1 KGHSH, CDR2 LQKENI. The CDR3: CASSTTGGNTEAFF. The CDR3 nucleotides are TGTGCCAGCTCAACAACAGGGGGGAACACTGAAGCTTTCTTT.

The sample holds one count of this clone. CDR3 sequence: CASSLLGQGATGANVLTF. CDR3 DNA: TGTGCCAGCAGCTTACTGGGACAGGGGGCAACTGGGGCCAACGTCCTGACTTTC. This sequence joins TRBV7-3 and TRBJ2-6, with TRBD1 matching 12 bases. Germline CDR1 SGHTA, CDR2 FQGTGA. This CDR3 comprises 18 residues. V lost 2 bases to trimming and J lost 2 bases; unmatched junction nucleotides: 4.

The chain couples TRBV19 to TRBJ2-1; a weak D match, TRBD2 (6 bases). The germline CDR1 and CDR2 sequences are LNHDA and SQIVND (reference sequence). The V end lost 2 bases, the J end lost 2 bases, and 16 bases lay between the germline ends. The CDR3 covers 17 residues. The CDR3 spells CASSIFTSLPPYNEQFF. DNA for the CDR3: TGTGCCAGTAGTATATTTACTAGCCTCCCCCCCTACAATGAGCAGTTCTTC.

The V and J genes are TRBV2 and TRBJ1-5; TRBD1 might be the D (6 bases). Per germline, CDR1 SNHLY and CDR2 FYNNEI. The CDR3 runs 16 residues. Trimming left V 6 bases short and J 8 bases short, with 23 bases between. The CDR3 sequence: CASSADTWGRREPQHF. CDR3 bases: TGTGCCAGCAGCGCTGACACGTGGGGGCGGCGTGAGCCCCAGCATTTT. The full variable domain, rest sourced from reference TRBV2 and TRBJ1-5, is EPEVTQTPSHQVTQMGQEVILRCVPISNHLYFYWYRQILGQKVEFLVSFYNNEISEKSEIFDDQFSVERPDGSNFTLKIRSTKLEDSAMYFCASSADTWGRREPQHFGDGTRLSIL.

The CDR3 loop reads CASSPPGTDPHKAFF. The CDR3 region has the DNA TGTGCCAGCTCACCACCTGGGACAGACCCCCACAAAGCTTTCTTT. The genes are TRBV18 and TRBJ1-1; 7 bases map to TRBD1. The CDR3 spans 15 residues. Trimming at V came to 0 bases and at J to 9 bases, leaving 10 bases not matched to a gene. Germline lookup yields CDR1 KGHSH and CDR2 LQKENI.